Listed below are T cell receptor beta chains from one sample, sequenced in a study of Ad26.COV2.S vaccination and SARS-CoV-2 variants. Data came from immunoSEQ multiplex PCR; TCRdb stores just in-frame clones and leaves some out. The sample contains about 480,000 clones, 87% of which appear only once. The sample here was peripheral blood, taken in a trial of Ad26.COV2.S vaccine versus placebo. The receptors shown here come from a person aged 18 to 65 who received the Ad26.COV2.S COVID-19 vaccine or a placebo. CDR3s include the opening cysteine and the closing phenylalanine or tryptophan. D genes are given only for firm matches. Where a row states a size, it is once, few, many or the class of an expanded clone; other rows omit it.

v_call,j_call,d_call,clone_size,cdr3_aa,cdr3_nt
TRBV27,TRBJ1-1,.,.,CASSPIEHRRTEAFF,TGTGCCAGCAGTCCCATCGAACACCGGAGGACTGAAGCTTTCTTT
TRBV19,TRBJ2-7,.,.,CASKRAGSYEQYF,TGTGCCAGTAAGCGGGCTGGCTCCTACGAGCAGTACTTC
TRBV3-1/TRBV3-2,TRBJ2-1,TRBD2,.,CASSRAGGVYNEQFF,TGTGCCAGCAGCCGAGCGGGAGGGGTCTACAATGAGCAGTTCTTC
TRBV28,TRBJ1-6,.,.,CASSLIFVNSPLHF,TGTGCCAGCAGTTTAATTTTCGTGAATTCACCCCTCCACTTT
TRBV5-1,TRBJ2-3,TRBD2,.,CASSLLRAGVGDTQYF,TGCGCCAGCAGCTTGTTACGAGCGGGAGTTGGAGATACGCAGTATTTT
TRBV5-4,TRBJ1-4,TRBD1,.,CASSEPDRGNEKLFF,TGTGCCAGCAGCGAACCTGACAGGGGGAATGAAAAACTGTTTTTT
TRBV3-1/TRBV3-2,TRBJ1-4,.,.,CASSRESLGKLFF,TGTGCCAGCAGCAGAGAGTCTCTCGGAAAACTGTTTTTT
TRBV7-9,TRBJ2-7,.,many,CASRIVSYRDTVEQYF,TGTGCCAGCAGAATTGTTTCTTACAGGGATACGGTCGAGCAGTACTTC
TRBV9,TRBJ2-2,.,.,CASSVELAGELFF,TGTGCCAGCAGCGTAGAACTAGCCGGGGAGCTGTTTTTT
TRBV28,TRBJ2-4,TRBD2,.,CASSLGGSTNIQYF,TGTGCCAGCAGTTTGGGCGGGAGCACAAACATTCAGTACTTC
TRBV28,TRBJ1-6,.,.,CASSYREPNSPLHF,TGTGCCAGCAGTTACAGGGAGCCCAATTCACCCCTCCACTTT
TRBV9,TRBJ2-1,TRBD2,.,CASSEGSSGNNNEQFF,TGTGCCAGCTCGGAGGGGTCTAGCGGAAATAACAATGAGCAGTTCTTC
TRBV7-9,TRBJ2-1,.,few,CASRGLDNEQFF,TGTGCCAGCAGGGGCCTTGACAATGAGCAGTTCTTC
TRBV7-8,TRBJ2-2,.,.,CASSPRGGYTGELFF,TGTGCCAGCAGCCCCCGTGGTGGCTACACCGGGGAGCTGTTTTTT
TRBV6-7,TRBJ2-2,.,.,CASRLPVGGNTGELFF,TGTGCCAGCAGGCTGCCTGTCGGAGGGAACACCGGGGAGCTGTTTTTT
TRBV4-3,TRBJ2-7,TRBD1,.,CASSQAYRQGALSYEQYF,TGCGCCAGCAGCCAAGCTTATAGACAGGGGGCCCTCTCTTACGAGCAGTACTTC
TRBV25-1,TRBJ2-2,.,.,CASTRGGNTGELFF,TGTGCCAGCACCAGAGGGGGGAACACCGGGGAGCTGTTTTTT
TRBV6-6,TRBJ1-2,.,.,CASTFDRVGTYGYTF,TGTGCCAGCACCTTCGACCGGGTGGGGACCTATGGCTACACCTTC
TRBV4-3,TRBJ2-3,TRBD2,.,CASSQGAGGGLRTDTQYF,TGCGCCAGCAGCCAAGGCGCGGGAGGGGGTTTGCGAACAGATACGCAGTATTTT
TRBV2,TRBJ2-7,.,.,CASKATTTSYEQYF,TGTGCCAGCAAGGCAACAACAACCTCCTACGAGCAGTACTTC
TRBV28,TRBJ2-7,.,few,CATLKFEQYF,TGTGCCACCCTGAAGTTCGAGCAGTACTTC
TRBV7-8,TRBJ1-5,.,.,CASSLRSDWGSNQPQHF,TGTGCCAGCAGCCTAAGGTCGGACTGGGGGTCCAATCAGCCCCAGCATTTT
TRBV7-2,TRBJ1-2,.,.,CASSLSGLGYTF,TGTGCCAGCAGCTTATCCGGCCTTGGCTACACCTTC
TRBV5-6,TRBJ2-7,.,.,CASSLVGPASYEQYF,TGTGCCAGCAGCTTGGTCGGGCCTGCCTCCTACGAGCAGTACTTC
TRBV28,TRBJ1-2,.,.,CATLAGSANYGYTF,TGTGCCACCCTAGCGGGCAGCGCTAACTATGGCTACACCTTC
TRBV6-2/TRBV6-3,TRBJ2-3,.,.,CASSPIPGLPRTDTQYF,TGTGCCAGCAGTCCGATTCCGGGACTTCCCCGCACAGATACGCAGTATTTT
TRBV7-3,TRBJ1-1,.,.,CASSFRVGTEAFF,TGTGCCAGCAGCTTCAGGGTGGGCACTGAAGCTTTCTTT
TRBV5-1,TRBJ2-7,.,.,CASSLVAGTDEQYF,TGCGCCAGCAGCTTGGTGGCGGGGACAGACGAGCAGTACTTC